The 18 T cell receptor beta chains below were found in one sample sequenced in a study of OX40 agonist ivuxolimab in advanced cancers. The data were produced by immunoSEQ multiplex PCR, yet TCRdb's version contains in-frame clones alone and is incomplete. The data show just over 60,000 clones, more than 85% seen once. Specimen: CD4+ or CD8+ T cells sorted from blood, collected in a trial of the OX40 agonist ivuxolimab. The receptors were sampled from an adult with an advanced solid tumor such as melanoma, head and neck, liver or kidney cancer.

The chain uses TRBV2 and TRBJ2-1; 8 bases agree with TRBD1. The CDR3 consists of 15 residues. V shed 4 bases, J shed 2 bases, and the junction held 4 bases outside the gene matches. CDR1 and CDR2 (germline): SNHLY, FYNNEI. The CDR3 here is CASSVVQGAYNEQFF. The CDR3 DNA reads TGTGCCAGCAGTGTTGTACAGGGGGCCTACAATGAGCAGTTCTTC. Supplemented by reference TRBV2 and TRBJ2-1, the full variable domain reads EPEVTQTPSHQVTQMGQEVILRCVPISNHLYFYWYRQILGQKVEFLVSFYNNEISEKSEIFDDQFSVERPDGSNFTLKIRSTKLEDSAMYFCASSVVQGAYNEQFFGPGTRLTVL.

J is TRBJ2-3 and V is TRBV13; no clear D gene. The CDR3 is 17 amino acids. V was clipped by 5 bases and J by 3 bases, with 21 bases between them. Germline lookup yields CDR1 PRHDT and CDR2 FYEKMQ (reference sequence). As DNA, the CDR3 is TGTGCCAGCAGCCCCTCCAGGAATCGCGTGGGGACAGATACGCAGTATTTT. Translated, it gives CASSPSRNRVGTDTQYF. Combining the CDR3 with reference TRBV13 and TRBJ2-3 gives the whole variable domain AAGVIQSPRHLIKEKRETATLKCYPIPRHDTVYWYQQGPGQDPQFLISFYEKMQSDKGSIPDRFSAQQFSDYHSELNMSSLELGDSALYFCASSPSRNRVGTDTQYFGPGTRLTVL.

The chain employs TRBV7-9 and TRBJ1-2; D call uncertain. Deletions cut 4 bases from V and 0 bases from J, with 6 bases between. This CDR3 region has 13 residues. Germline CDR1 and CDR2: SEHNR and FQNEAQ (reference sequence). The CDR3 loop is CASSWSTNYGYTF. As DNA, the CDR3 is TGTGCCAGCAGCTGGAGTACTAACTATGGCTACACCTTC.

CDR3 bases: TGCGCCAGCAGAACCGGGACAGGGTTGGGGAATGAGCAGTTCTTC. It yields the protein CASRTGTGLGNEQFF. The V call is TRBV5-1, the J call TRBJ2-1; 9 bases match TRBD1. J gave up 7 bases and V 5 bases, and 10 bases lay outside the gene matches. The CDR3 totals 15 residues. Germline V gene sequence: CDR1 SGHRS, CDR2 YFSETQ.

The J gene is TRBJ2-7, the V gene TRBV30, with D perhaps TRBD1 (6 bases). V was trimmed by 7 bases and J by 4 bases, leaving 14 bases between them. The CDR3 is made up of 12 amino acids. Germline assignment: CDR1 GTSNPN and CDR2 SVGIG (reference sequence). The CDR3 region is CASEQGRYEQYF. The CDR3 DNA reads as TGTGCCTCCGAACAGGGCCGTTACGAGCAGTACTTC.

This sequence joins TRBV7-3 and TRBJ2-1; 8 bases agree with TRBD2. The V segment lost 5 bases and the J segment 0 bases; nucleotides outside the gene matches: 9. This CDR3 region has 17 residues. Germline CDR1 and CDR2: SGHTA and FQGTGA. As DNA, the CDR3 is TGTGCCAGCAGCCGCGGAGCGGGGGCGCTCTCCTACAATGAGCAGTTCTTC. Encoded protein: CASSRGAGALSYNEQFF.

The V call is TRBV6-5, the J call TRBJ1-6; D might be TRBD1 (5 bases). The CDR3 loop spans 12 amino acids. CDR1 and CDR2 from the germline V gene are MNHEY and SVGAGI. Trimming left V 8 bases short and J 7 bases short, with 9 bases between. CDR3: CASSRGNSPLHF. CDR3 coding DNA: TGTGCCAGCTCAAGGGGCAATTCACCCCTCCACTTT.

V and J are TRBV10-3 and TRBJ2-5; no definite D call. This CDR3 spans 12 amino acids. V gave up 9 bases and J gave up 4 bases, with 12 bases separating them. Germline lookup yields CDR1 ENHRY and CDR2 SYGVKD. The CDR3 loop reads CAIRANSETQYF. The CDR3 coding sequence is TGTGCCATAAGGGCTAATTCAGAGACCCAGTACTTC.

This chain connects TRBV11-2 to TRBJ2-2; 8 bases fit TRBD1. V shed 3 bases and J 1 base; nucleotides not matched to a gene: 1. The CDR3 is 15 amino acids. Germline V gene sequence: CDR1 SGHAT, CDR2 FQNNGV. CDR3 nucleotide sequence: TGTGCCAGCAGCTTCGGACAGGGGAACACCGGGGAGCTGTTTTTT. It encodes CASSFGQGNTGELFF.

This chain links TRBV10-3 with TRBJ1-4, with D perhaps matching TRBD1 (6 bases). Germline CDR1 reads ENHRY; CDR2 reads SYGVKD. This CDR3 has 15 amino acids. Trimming left V 0 bases short and J 2 bases short, with 7 bases between. CDR3 nucleotides: TGTGCCATCAGTGAGTCGGGGGGCACTAATGAAAAACTGTTTTTT. Translating gives CAISESGGTNEKLFF.

The chain carries TRBV27 and TRBJ1-2; D gene uncertain. Trimming pared 6 bases from V and 8 bases from J, leaving 16 bases between. The germline gives CDR1 MNHEY, CDR2 SMNVEV (reference sequence). The CDR3 extends over 13 amino acids. For the CDR3, the DNA is TGTGCCAGCAGCCCCCTTTCCAGAGGAGGCTACACCTTC. Amino acid sequence: CASSPLSRGGYTF.

The J gene is TRBJ2-5, the V gene TRBV9; TRBD1 is a possible D gene (5 bases). Germline CDR1 is SGDLS and CDR2 is YYNGEE. Trimming left V 0 bases short and J 3 bases short, with 9 bases between. The CDR3 contains 14 residues. CDR3 region: CASSVAPGKETQYF. CDR3 bases: TGTGCCAGCAGCGTAGCCCCAGGGAAAGAGACCCAGTACTTC.

The V and J genes are TRBV19 and TRBJ2-3; D tentatively reads TRBD1 or TRBD2 (5 bases each). The germline gives CDR1 LNHDA, CDR2 SQIVND (reference sequence). Between the trimmed V and J ends, which lost 3 bases and 4 bases, there was a span of 8 bases. The CDR3 is 13 residues long. The CDR3 nucleotides are TGTGCCAGTAGTATTGGGGGTGCAGATACGCAGTATTTT. Its translation: CASSIGGADTQYF.

V gene TRBV6-5 combines with J gene TRBJ2-1; the match to TRBD2 covers 7 bases. Looked up from germline, CDR1 is MNHEY and CDR2 is SVGAGI. The V segment lost 7 bases and the J segment 2 bases; nucleotides outside the gene matches: 8. CDR3 length equals 15 residues. CDR3 region: CASTRSGGPYNEQFF. The CDR3, as DNA: TGTGCCAGCACAAGGTCGGGAGGCCCCTACAATGAGCAGTTCTTC.

The chain recombines TRBV9 with TRBJ2-1; 11 positions match TRBD2. Germline V gene sequence: CDR1 SGDLS, CDR2 YYNGEE. The length of the CDR3 is 14 residues. V shed 7 bases and J 6 bases; nucleotides not matched to a gene: 6. The CDR3: CASAFTSGSNEQFF. The DNA for the CDR3 is TGTGCCAGCGCCTTCACTAGCGGGAGCAATGAGCAGTTCTTC.

In DNA, the CDR3 is TGTGCCAGCAGGTCCCTAGCGGGAGATGGCTACACCTTC. This gives the protein CASRSLAGDGYTF. J is TRBJ1-2 and V is TRBV6-5; no clear D. The germline V gene has CDR1 MNHEY and CDR2 SVGAGI. CDR3 length: 13 residues. The germline V and J ends were trimmed by 6 bases and 6 bases, with 14 bases remaining between them.

The V call is TRBV6-5, the J call TRBJ2-7, with 7 bases fitting TRBD1. The CDR3 is 13 amino acids. Per the germline V gene, CDR1 is MNHEY and CDR2 is SVGAGI. The V and J ends lost 5 bases and 6 bases, in that order; junction bases with no gene match: 7. The CDR3 DNA reads TGTGCCAGCAGTAAAGGGACAGCCACCGAGCAGTACTTC. The encoded protein is CASSKGTATEQYF.

This clone appeared a few times. The CDR3 nucleotides are TGTGCCAGCAGCTATGGACTAGCGGGGGGGTTCTCGAACACCGGGGAGCTGTTTTTT. It is translated as CASSYGLAGGFSNTGELFF. The V gene is TRBV5-6, the J gene TRBJ2-2; 15 bases are a match to TRBD2. CDR3 size: 19 residues. Germline trimming cut 3 bases from V and 0 bases from J; bases unmatched to any gene: 6. Germline V gives CDR1 SGHDT, CDR2 YYEEEE.